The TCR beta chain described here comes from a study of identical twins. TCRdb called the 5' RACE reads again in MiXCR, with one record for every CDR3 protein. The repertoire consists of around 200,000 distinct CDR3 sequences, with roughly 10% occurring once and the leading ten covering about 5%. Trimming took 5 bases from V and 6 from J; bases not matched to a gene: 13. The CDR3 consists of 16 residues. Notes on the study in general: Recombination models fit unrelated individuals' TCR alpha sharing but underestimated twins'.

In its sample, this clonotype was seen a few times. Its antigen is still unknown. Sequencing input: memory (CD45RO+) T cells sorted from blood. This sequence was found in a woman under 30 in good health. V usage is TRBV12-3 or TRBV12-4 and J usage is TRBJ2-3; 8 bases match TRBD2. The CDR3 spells CASSPRGSGVRDTQYF. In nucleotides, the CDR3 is TGTGCCAGCAGTCCTCGTGGTAGCGGGGTCCGGGATACGCAGTATTTT.